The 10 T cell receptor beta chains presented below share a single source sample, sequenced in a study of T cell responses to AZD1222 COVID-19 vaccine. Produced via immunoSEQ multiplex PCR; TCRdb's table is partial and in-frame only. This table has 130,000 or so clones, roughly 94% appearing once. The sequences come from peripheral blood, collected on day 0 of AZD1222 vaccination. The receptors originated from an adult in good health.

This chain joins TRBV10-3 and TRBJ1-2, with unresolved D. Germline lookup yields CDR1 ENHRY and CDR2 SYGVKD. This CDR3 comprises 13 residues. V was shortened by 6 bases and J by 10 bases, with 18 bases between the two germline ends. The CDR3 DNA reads TGTGCCATCAGGGTACGGTTGGATGAAGACTACACCTTC. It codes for CAIRVRLDEDYTF.

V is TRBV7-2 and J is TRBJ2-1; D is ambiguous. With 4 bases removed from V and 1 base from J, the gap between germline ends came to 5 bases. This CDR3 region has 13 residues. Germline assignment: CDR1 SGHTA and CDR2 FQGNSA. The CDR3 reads CASSSSSYNEQFF. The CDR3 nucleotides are TGTGCCAGCAGCTCATCGTCCTACAATGAGCAGTTCTTC.

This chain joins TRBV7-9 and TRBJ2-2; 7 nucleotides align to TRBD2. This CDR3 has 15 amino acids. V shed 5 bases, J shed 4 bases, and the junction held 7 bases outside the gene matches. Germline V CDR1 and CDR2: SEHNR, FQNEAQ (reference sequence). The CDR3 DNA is TGTGCCAGCAGCACCGGACTAGAGTCCACCGGGGAGCTGTTTTTT. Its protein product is CASSTGLESTGELFF.

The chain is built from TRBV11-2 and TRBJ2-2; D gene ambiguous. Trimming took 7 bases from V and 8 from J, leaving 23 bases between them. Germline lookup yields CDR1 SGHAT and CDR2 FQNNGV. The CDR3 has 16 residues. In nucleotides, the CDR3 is TGTGCCAGCATTACCGGCCCCCAGACCGGCCGGGGGGAGCTGTTTTTT. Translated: CASITGPQTGRGELFF.

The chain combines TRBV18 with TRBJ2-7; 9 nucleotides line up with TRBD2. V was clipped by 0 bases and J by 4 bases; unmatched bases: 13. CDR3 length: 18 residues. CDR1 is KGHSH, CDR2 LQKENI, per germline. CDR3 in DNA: TGTGCCAGCTCACCACCCGGGGTAGCGGGAGTGTCCCGATACGAGCAGTACTTC. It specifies CASSPPGVAGVSRYEQYF.

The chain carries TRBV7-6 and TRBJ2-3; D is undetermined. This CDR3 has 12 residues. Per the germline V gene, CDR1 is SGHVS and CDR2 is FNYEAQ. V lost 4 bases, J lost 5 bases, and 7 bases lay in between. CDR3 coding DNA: TGTGCCAGCAGCTCCTCCATAGATACGCAGTATTTT. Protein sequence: CASSSSIDTQYF.

The chain's CDR3 is CASSLPDRLTNQPQHF. The CDR3 DNA is TGTGCCAGCAGTTTACCTGACAGGCTAACTAATCAGCCCCAGCATTTT. The V gene is TRBV28, the J gene TRBJ1-5; possibly TRBD1 for D (6 bases). Trimming left V 2 bases short and J 4 bases short, with 15 bases between. The CDR3 length is 16 residues. In germline, CDR1 is MDHEN, CDR2 SYDVKM.

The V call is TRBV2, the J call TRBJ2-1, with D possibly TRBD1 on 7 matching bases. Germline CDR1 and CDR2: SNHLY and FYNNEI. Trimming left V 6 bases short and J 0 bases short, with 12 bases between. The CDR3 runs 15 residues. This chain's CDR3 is CASSAGQSSYNEQFF. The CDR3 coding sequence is TGTGCCAGCAGCGCGGGACAGAGCTCCTACAATGAGCAGTTCTTC.

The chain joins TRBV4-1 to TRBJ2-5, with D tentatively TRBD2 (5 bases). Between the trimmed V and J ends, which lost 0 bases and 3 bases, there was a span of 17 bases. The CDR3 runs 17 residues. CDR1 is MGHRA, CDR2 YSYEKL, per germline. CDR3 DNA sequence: TGCGCCAGCAGCCAAGAAGCGGCGGGCCAACACAAAGAGACCCAGTACTTC. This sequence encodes CASSQEAAGQHKETQYF.

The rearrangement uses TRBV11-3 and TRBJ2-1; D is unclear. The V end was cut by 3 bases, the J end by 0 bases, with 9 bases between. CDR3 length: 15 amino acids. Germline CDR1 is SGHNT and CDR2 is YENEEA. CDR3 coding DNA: TGTGCCAGCAGCTTTGGGCAGAGCTCCTACAATGAGCAGTTCTTC. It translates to CASSFGQSSYNEQFF.